Below are 19 T cell receptor beta chains sequenced from a single sample in a study of OX40 agonist ivuxolimab in advanced cancers. Using immunoSEQ multiplex PCR, the repertoire was profiled, and TCRdb retains in-frame clones only, with some absent. The sample has about 150,000 clones; 85% to 95% are singletons. Here the sequenced sample was CD4+ or CD8+ T cells sorted from blood, taken in a trial of the OX40 agonist ivuxolimab. These receptors were obtained from an adult with an advanced solid tumor such as melanoma, head and neck, liver or kidney cancer.

This clone was seen only once. This chain uses TRBV10-3 with TRBJ2-7; 11 positions match TRBD1. Losses at the gene ends were 7 bases for V and 3 bases for J; bases not matched to a gene: 2. Germline V CDR1 and CDR2: ENHRY, SYGVKD. This CDR3 region has 13 residues. CDR3 residues: CAITGTGGYEQYF. CDR3 coding DNA: TGTGCCATCACCGGGACAGGGGGCTACGAGCAGTACTTC.

This chain connects TRBV7-3 to TRBJ2-4; D is possibly TRBD2 (6 bases). Trimming shortened V by 5 bases and J by 2 bases, and 19 bases separated the two germline ends. The CDR3 is 17 amino acids. Germline CDR1 reads SGHTA; CDR2 reads FQGTGA. DNA of the CDR3: TGTGCCAGCAGCCCATCTCCTCGTGGGGGGACCAAAAACATTCAGTACTTC. Protein sequence: CASSPSPRGGTKNIQYF.

The genes are TRBV9 and TRBJ1-6, with D unclear. The V end lost 3 bases, the J end lost 9 bases, and 16 bases lay between the germline ends. This CDR3 spans 15 amino acids. The germline V gene encodes CDR1 SGDLS and CDR2 YYNGEE. The CDR3 region is CASSARSGVGSPLHF. CDR3 coding DNA: TGTGCCAGCAGCGCCCGCAGTGGGGTTGGTTCACCCCTCCACTTT.

CDR3 loop: CASRTGSSRTQYF. DNA for the CDR3: TGTGCCAGCAGGACAGGGTCGTCACGGACCCAGTACTTC. This chain uses TRBV6-6 with TRBJ2-5; TRBD1 matches at 7 bases. Germline lookup yields CDR1 MNHNY and CDR2 SVGAGI (reference sequence). The ends lost 6 bases at V and 7 bases at J; junction bases unmatched: 8. This CDR3 is 13 amino acids long.

The genes are TRBV7-3 and TRBJ2-2; D possibly uses TRBD1 or TRBD2 (6 bases each). V was pared by 5 bases and J by 6 bases, with 13 bases between. CDR3 length: 14 amino acids. Germline CDR1 and CDR2: SGHTA and FQGTGA. CDR3 sequence: CASSPRGLSGELFF. CDR3 bases: TGTGCCAGCAGCCCCCGGGGGCTGTCCGGGGAGCTGTTTTTT.

The chain is built from TRBV11-2 and TRBJ2-1; D possibly corresponds to TRBD1 (6 bases). The V end lost 6 bases, the J end lost 7 bases, and 10 bases lay between the germline ends. Germline loops: CDR1 SGHAT, CDR2 FQNNGV. This CDR3 is 12 amino acids long. The chain's CDR3 is CASRERGNEQFF. The CDR3 DNA follows: TGTGCCAGCAGGGAGAGGGGGAATGAGCAGTTCTTC.

The chain is built from TRBV2 and TRBJ2-5; 9 bases map to TRBD2. The CDR3 has 14 amino acids. With 6 bases clipped from V and 4 bases from J, the junction kept 6 bases outside the gene matches. Germline V gene sequence: CDR1 SNHLY, CDR2 FYNNEI. The CDR3 protein is CASSKLLAGETQYF. The CDR3 DNA follows: TGTGCCAGCAGCAAACTACTAGCGGGAGAGACCCAGTACTTC.

CDR3 in amino acids: CASSNPGGGAYSPLHF. CDR3 sequence (DNA): TGTGCCAGTAGTAACCCGGGTGGGGGCGCATATTCACCCCTCCACTTT. The chain combines TRBV19 with TRBJ1-6, with D maybe TRBD1 (6 bases). There are 16 residues in the CDR3. Per the germline V gene, CDR1 is LNHDA and CDR2 is SQIVND (reference sequence). V was trimmed by 4 bases and J by 8 bases, leaving 18 bases between them.

This chain joins TRBV11-3 and TRBJ2-2; TRBD2 matches at 12 bases. Germline CDR1 is SGHNT and CDR2 is YENEEA. V gave up 5 bases and J gave up 4 bases; unmatched junction bases: 5. This CDR3 is built from 16 residues. The CDR3 region has the DNA TGTGCCAGCAGCCCGCCGGGACTAGCGGGCACCGGGGAGCTGTTTTTT. Protein: CASSPPGLAGTGELFF.

The chain combines TRBV27 with TRBJ2-7; 9 nucleotides match TRBD1. With 8 bases clipped from V and 0 bases from J, the junction kept 8 bases outside the gene matches. The CDR3 runs to 15 residues. Germline V gives CDR1 MNHEY, CDR2 SMNVEV (reference sequence). The CDR3 nucleotides read TGTGCCAGCGGGGACAGGGCGAGAATCTCCTACGAGCAGTACTTC. Amino acids: CASGDRARISYEQYF.

J is TRBJ2-4 and V is TRBV5-1; 10 bases are shared with TRBD1. Germline values: CDR1 SGHRS, CDR2 YFSETQ. The CDR3 contains 18 residues. V was clipped by 6 bases and J by 0 bases; unmatched bases: 12. The CDR3 region is CASTSGTGAHLAKNIQYF. The CDR3 DNA sequence: TGCGCCAGCACCTCCGGGACAGGGGCCCATCTAGCCAAAAACATTCAGTACTTC.

The J gene is TRBJ2-3, the V gene TRBV6-1; TRBD2 is a possible D gene (6 bases). The CDR3 is made up of 11 amino acids. V lost 2 bases and J 14 bases, leaving 11 bases between the germline ends. Germline V gene lookup returns CDR1 MNHNS and CDR2 SASEGT. The CDR3 loop reads CASSEPGLGYF. The CDR3 bases are TGTGCCAGCAGTGAACCGGGACTTGGGTATTTT.

J is TRBJ2-2 and V is TRBV9; 9 bases are a match to TRBD2. Germline V gene data show CDR1 as SGDLS and CDR2 as YYNGEE. V lost 4 bases, J lost 0 bases, and 4 bases stayed unmatched. This CDR3 contains 16 residues. The CDR3 DNA follows: TGTGCCAGCAGCACGGGACTAGCTACGAACACCGGGGAGCTGTTTTTT. Protein sequence: CASSTGLATNTGELFF.

The CDR3 DNA is TGTGCCAGCAGCAAAACCGGGACGGCGACCTACAATGAGCAGTTCTTC. Its translation: CASSKTGTATYNEQFF. The V gene is TRBV21-1, the J gene TRBJ2-1. TRBV21-1 corresponds to a pseudogene. The CDR3 totals 16 residues.

The V and J genes are TRBV7-2 and TRBJ2-7, with D perhaps TRBD2 (6 bases). Germline V gene sequence: CDR1 SGHTA, CDR2 FQGNSA. The CDR3 loop spans 15 amino acids. Trimming removed 2 bases from V and 0 bases from J, with 11 bases in between. This CDR3 is CASSLPGLLSYEQYF. CDR3 in DNA: TGTGCCAGCAGCTTACCGGGACTCCTCTCCTACGAGCAGTACTTC.

This clone was recorded only once. This chain links TRBV25-1 with TRBJ2-7, with TRBD1 matching over 7 bases. CDR3 length: 17 amino acids. In germline, CDR1 is MGHDK, CDR2 SYGVNS. V was clipped by 4 bases and J by 7 bases; unmatched bases: 19. CDR3 sequence (DNA): TGTGCCAGCAGTGGGCCCAAATTAGGGGGCCTCCAGTGGGAGCAGTACTTC. Its protein product is CASSGPKLGGLQWEQYF.

The CDR3 loop is CASSLILGAYNEQFF. The CDR3 DNA reads as TGTGCCAGCAGCCTAATATTAGGGGCCTACAATGAGCAGTTCTTC. The genes are TRBV7-6 and TRBJ2-1; the D gene is possibly TRBD1 (5 bases). This CDR3 has 15 residues. V lost 5 bases and J 2 bases, leaving 13 bases between the germline ends. Germline V CDR1 and CDR2: SGHVS, FNYEAQ.

The chain recombines TRBV7-8 with TRBJ2-5; 7 bases are shared with TRBD1. V gave up 0 bases and J gave up 0 bases; unmatched junction bases: 10. Germline V gene data show CDR1 as SGHVS and CDR2 as FQNEAQ. This CDR3 comprises 18 residues. The CDR3 loop reads CASSLASRTGRYQETQYF. CDR3 bases: TGTGCCAGCAGCTTAGCGAGCCGGACAGGAAGGTACCAAGAGACCCAGTACTTC.

The J gene is TRBJ2-1, the V gene TRBV6-1, with 10 bases matching TRBD2. Unmatched junction bases numbered 5, after V lost 4 bases and J lost 5 bases. Germline CDR1 MNHNS, CDR2 SASEGT. The CDR3 sequence is 15 residues long. The CDR3 is CASSGRTSGNNEQFF. CDR3 in DNA: TGTGCCAGCAGTGGACGAACTAGCGGGAACAATGAGCAGTTCTTC.